This T cell receptor (beta chain) was identified in a study of blood T cell repertoires in COVID-19. Study details: The United States, Italy and Spain were the sources of the acute and convalescent COVID-19 samples. T cells, B-cell-depleted T cells, or PBMCs supplied cDNA or gDNA.

The CDR3 consists of 14 residues. The V and J ends lost 7 bases and 0 bases respectively, with 11 bases between them. Per the germline V gene, CDR1 is SNHLY and CDR2 is FYNNEI. Per the authors' pipeline: Counts of nucleated cells, estimated from reference gene primer amplification, were obtained. This table comes from immunoSEQ multiplex PCR, and its TCRdb copy is limited to in-frame clones, with some not included. V and J calls and clone size come straight from that table; D and trimming were deduced from the DNA. The table has 250,000 to 350,000 clones, over 75% seen once; the top ten hold under 5%.

Sequencing was done on a sample of peripheral blood. The clonotype originates from a woman aged 50 to 60 with active or convalescent COVID-19. V and J are TRBV2 and TRBJ2-3; perhaps TRBD1 as D (5 bases). CDR3 coding DNA: TGTGCCAGCATAAGGGGCCCTAGCACAGATACGCAGTATTTT. Translation: CASIRGPSTDTQYF.